Below are 24 T cell receptor beta chains sequenced from a single sample in a study of blood T cells in healthy people across ages. For the second PCR, which ran for roughly 6 to 11 cycles, a sample-barcoded 5' primer and a J-beta primer mix were used. TCRdb re-called the 5' RACE reads with MiXCR, one entry per CDR3 protein. The data contain over a million distinct CDR3 sequences, under 55% of them singletons. The material sequenced was blood. The receptors shown here come from a woman between 55 and 75 years old in good health.

DNA for the CDR3: TGCAGTGCTAGCGTCCACAATGAGCAGTACTTC. Translating it yields CSASVHNEQYF. The rearrangement joins TRBV20-1 to TRBJ2-7; D is unclear. The CDR3 sequence is 11 residues long. The germline V gene has CDR1 DFQATT and CDR2 SNEGSKA (reference sequence). V lost 3 bases to trimming and J lost 7 bases, with 10 bases between them.

With regard to this clonotype: With a much larger clone just one base away, this may be a read error. The chain recombines TRBV7-2 with TRBJ1-4; no definite D call. Germline assignment: CDR1 SGHTA and CDR2 FQGNSA. Trimming stripped 8 bases from V and 8 bases from J, with 21 bases between. CDR3 length: 15 residues. As DNA, the CDR3 is TGTGCCAGCGGCCCCAGGACCGACCCTGGGGAAAAACTGTTTTTT. Protein sequence: CASGPRTDPGEKLFF.

This chain connects TRBV6-5 to TRBJ2-2; D might be TRBD1 (6 bases). The CDR3 loop spans 13 amino acids. The ends were cut back, 11 bases at V and 2 bases at J, with 12 bases in the middle. Germline loops: CDR1 MNHEY, CDR2 SVGAGI. The CDR3 DNA follows: TGTGCCTGCCAGGGGACCAACACCGGGGAGCTGTTTTTT. Translating it yields CACQGTNTGELFF.

The V and J genes are TRBV30 and TRBJ2-6; 7 bases agree with TRBD2. This CDR3 spans 16 amino acids. Trimming cost V 2 bases and J 2 bases; bases outside gene matches: 6. From germline, CDR1 is GTSNPN and CDR2 SVGIG (reference sequence). The DNA of the CDR3 is TGTGCCTGGAGTCGCTCACGGGAGGCTGGGGCCAACGTCCTGACTTTC. It is translated as CAWSRSREAGANVLTF. Full variable domain (outside the CDR3, taken from reference TRBV30 and TRBJ2-6): SQTIHQWPATLVQPVGSPLSLECTVEGTSNPNLYWYRQAAGRGLQLLFYSVGIGQISSEVPQNLSASRPQDRQFILSSKKLLLSDSGFYLCAWSRSREAGANVLTFGAGSRLTVL.

This chain joins TRBV11-2 and TRBJ2-5; 8 bases agree with TRBD1. The J call is doubtful: the DNA matches TRBJ2-7 better. This CDR3 region has 14 residues. Germline-derived CDR1 and CDR2 are SGHAT and FQNNGV. Written as DNA, the CDR3 is TGTGCCAGCAGCTTACTCGGACAGGGAAACGAGCAGTACTTC. Translating it yields CASSLLGQGNEQYF.

The V gene is TRBV7-2, the J gene TRBJ2-1, with D maybe TRBD2 (5 bases). The J call is doubtful: the DNA matches TRBJ2-7 better. The CDR3 runs 14 residues. Germline V CDR1 and CDR2: SGHTA, FQGNSA. CDR3 sequence: CASSLESGINEQYF. The DNA of the CDR3 is TGTGCCAGCAGCTTAGAGTCCGGGATCAATGAGCAGTACTTC.

The rearrangement uses TRBV7-7 and TRBJ2-5, with D possibly matching TRBD1 (5 bases). The CDR3 sequence is 16 residues long. The ends were cut back, 4 bases at V and 1 base at J, with 16 bases in the middle. CDR1 is SSHAT, CDR2 FNYEAQ, per germline (reference sequence). The CDR3 loop reads CASSSKGMVGQETQYF. CDR3 coding DNA: TGTGCCAGCAGCTCTAAGGGGATGGTGGGCCAAGAGACCCAGTACTTC.

This clonotype was seen more than once but under ten times. The chain employs TRBV7-9 and TRBJ2-5; D is tentatively TRBD1 or TRBD2 (5 bases each). V lost 1 base and J lost 2, with 11 bases in between. The length of the CDR3 is 15 residues. Germline-derived CDR1 and CDR2 are SEHNR and FQNEAQ (reference sequence). In DNA form, the CDR3 reads TGTGCCAGCAGCTTAGGGCCAGGGACGCAAGAGACCCAGTACTTC. Translated: CASSLGPGTQETQYF.

This chain links TRBV10-2 with TRBJ2-7; D is unclear. Germline CDR1 is WSHSY and CDR2 is SAAADI. V was trimmed by 3 bases and J by 3 bases, leaving 15 bases between them. The CDR3 totals 15 residues. CDR3 in amino acids: CASSDPRQIFYEQYF. For the CDR3, the DNA is TGCGCCAGCAGTGATCCAAGGCAGATCTTCTACGAGCAGTACTTC.

This clonotype appeared a few times. This rearrangement joins TRBV20-1 to TRBJ2-7; 12 bases map to TRBD2. The CDR3 extends over 14 amino acids. Looked up from germline, CDR1 is DFQATT and CDR2 is SNEGSKA (reference sequence). With V trimmed by 6 bases and J by 3 bases, 6 bases remained unmatched. The CDR3 nucleotides are TGCAGTGCCAGTCGGACTAGCGGGAACTACGAGCAGTACTTC. It translates to CSASRTSGNYEQYF.

This clonotype was counted between two and nine times. The V gene is TRBV7-9, the J gene TRBJ2-5, with D perhaps assigned TRBD1 or TRBD2 (6 bases each). Germline assignment: CDR1 SEHNR and CDR2 FQNEAQ (reference sequence). The CDR3 is made up of 16 amino acids. The V gene lost 4 bases and the J gene lost 0 bases, with 15 bases spanning the gap. As DNA, the CDR3 is TGTGCCAGCAGCTCGCGGGACAAGAACTACCAAGAGACCCAGTACTTC. It is translated as CASSSRDKNYQETQYF.

The chain recombines TRBV9 with TRBJ2-1, with TRBD2 matching over 10 bases. V gave up 5 bases and J gave up 4 bases; unmatched junction bases: 9. Germline assignment: CDR1 SGDLS and CDR2 YYNGEE. This CDR3 is 16 amino acids long. The CDR3 bases are TGTGCCAGCAGACCCCCTAGCGGGAGCCATTACAATGAGCAGTTCTTC. As protein: CASRPPSGSHYNEQFF.

This sequence joins TRBV20-1 and TRBJ2-1; D remains ambiguous. The CDR3 runs 13 residues. CDR1 is DFQATT and CDR2 is SNEGSKA in the germline V gene (reference sequence). The ends were cut back, 1 base at V and 0 bases at J, with 4 bases in the middle. The CDR3 DNA reads as TGCAGTGCTAGAGGTAACTCCTACAATGAGCAGTTCTTC. Translation: CSARGNSYNEQFF.

The chain couples TRBV5-1 to TRBJ2-2; D may be TRBD1 (6 bases). V was cut by 3 bases and J by 5 bases, with 20 bases left in between. Germline V gene sequence: CDR1 SGHRS, CDR2 YFSETQ. The CDR3 spans 17 residues. The CDR3 reads CASSSGNMDRKTGELFF. CDR3 coding DNA: TGCGCCAGCAGCTCGGGGAATATGGACAGAAAAACCGGGGAGCTGTTTTTT. Drawing the rest from reference TRBV5-1 and TRBJ2-2, the complete variable domain is KAGVTQTPRYLIKTRGQQVTLSCSPISGHRSVSWYQQTPGQGLQFLFEYFSETQRNKGNFPGRFSGRQFSNSRSEMNVSTLELGDSALYLCASSSGNMDRKTGELFFGEGSRLTVL.

This clonotype was seen a few times. J is TRBJ2-7 and V is TRBV12-3 or TRBV12-4; tentatively, D is TRBD1 (5 bases). Trimming stripped 7 bases from V and 6 bases from J, with 16 bases between. The CDR3 sequence is 13 residues long. CDR3 protein: CASTPRRGSEQYF. The DNA for the CDR3 is TGTGCCAGCACTCCCCGTAGGGGAAGCGAGCAGTACTTC.

This clonotype was picked up a small number of times. V and J are TRBV20-1 and TRBJ2-7, with 10 bases identical to TRBD1. Near its end, the DNA agrees better with TRBJ2-5, so the J call may be wrong. This CDR3 has 14 residues. The germline V gene encodes CDR1 DFQATT and CDR2 SNEGSKA (reference sequence). The CDR3: CSASDRGLRETQYF. The CDR3 DNA follows: TGCAGTGCTAGCGACAGGGGGCTGCGGGAGACCCAGTACTTC.

This clonotype turned up a few times. The gene calls are TRBV12-3 or TRBV12-4 and TRBJ2-7; 8 bases match TRBD1. The J segment lost 4 bases and the V segment lost 4 bases, leaving 12 bases of the junction unmatched. The CDR3 runs to 16 residues. The DNA of the CDR3 is TGTGCCAGCAGTTCCAACCCGGACAGGGTATGGTACGAGCAGTACTTC. This codes for CASSSNPDRVWYEQYF.

V and J are TRBV20-1 and TRBJ1-6; the D gene is possibly TRBD1 (5 bases). The CDR3 sequence is 16 residues long. Looked up from germline, CDR1 is DFQATT and CDR2 is SNEGSKA (reference sequence). The V end lost 0 bases, the J end lost 4 bases, and 13 bases lay between the germline ends. The CDR3 reads CSARDEQDFYNSPLHF. The CDR3 bases are TGCAGTGCTAGAGATGAACAGGACTTTTATAATTCACCCCTCCACTTT.

The V call is TRBV6-2 or TRBV6-3, the J call TRBJ1-1; 10 bases agree with TRBD1. V lost 6 bases to trimming and J lost 3 bases; unmatched junction nucleotides: 1. The CDR3 is 13 residues long. Germline V lookup: CDR1 MNHEY, CDR2 SVGEGT. The CDR3 nucleotides are TGTGCCAGCAGGGGACAGGGGCACACTGAAGCTTTCTTT. Amino acid sequence: CASRGQGHTEAFF.

This clonotype has at least ten counts. The chain joins TRBV5-1 to TRBJ2-1, with D perhaps TRBD1 or TRBD2 (6 bases each). This CDR3 region has 14 residues. Trimming pared 2 bases from V and 8 bases from J, leaving 14 bases between. CDR1 is SGHRS and CDR2 is YFSETQ in the germline V gene. CDR3 sequence (DNA): TGCGCCAGCAGCTTCGGGGGCGGCTTCGATGAGCAGTTCTTC. This translates into CASSFGGGFDEQFF.

This clonotype was counted a few times. The rearrangement joins TRBV10-3 to TRBJ2-5; either TRBD1 or TRBD2 may supply D (5 bases each). The ends were cut back, 3 bases at V and 1 base at J, with 15 bases in the middle. Germline CDR1 is ENHRY and CDR2 is SYGVKD. This CDR3 region has 16 residues. DNA for the CDR3: TGTGCCATCAGTGACAAGAACCGGGACGGCCAAGAGACCCAGTACTTC. Translated: CAISDKNRDGQETQYF.

The chain uses TRBV7-8 and TRBJ2-3; 7 bases are a match to TRBD2. Losses at the gene ends were 5 bases for V and 1 base for J; bases not matched to a gene: 9. This CDR3 is built from 16 residues. CDR1 is SGHVS and CDR2 is FQNEAQ in the germline V gene. CDR3 nucleotides: TGTGCCAGCAGCCCGACTAGCCACATAGGCACAGATACGCAGTATTTT. It is translated as CASSPTSHIGTDTQYF.

The V call is TRBV19, the J call TRBJ2-1; D is unclear. V was shortened by 1 base and J by 6 bases, with 1 base between the two germline ends. Germline assignment: CDR1 LNHDA and CDR2 SQIVND (reference sequence). This CDR3 is 11 amino acids long. This chain's CDR3 is CASSIGNEQFF. In DNA form, the CDR3 reads TGTGCCAGTAGTATAGGCAATGAGCAGTTCTTC.

The CDR3 spells CASSLGTGVEKLFF. In DNA form, the CDR3 reads TGTGCCAGCAGTTTAGGGACAGGGGTTGAAAAACTGTTTTTT. The rearrangement joins TRBV27 to TRBJ1-4; 10 bases align to TRBD1. CDR3 size: 14 residues. Germline V gene data show CDR1 as MNHEY and CDR2 as SMNVEV (reference sequence). V trimming: 2 bases; J trimming: 7 bases; junction bases outside the gene matches: 1.